These 17 T cell receptor beta chains share one sample of origin, sequenced in a study of cytomegalovirus exposure and HLA in healthy donors. The PCR made use of 60 Vbeta and 13 Jbeta primers. The table came from immunoSEQ multiplex PCR; TCRdb's copy has only in-frame clones and leaves some out. The sample yields over 150,000 clones, almost 85% seen once. The sequencing sample was made of PBMCs. The origin of the receptors is a girl aged 10 to 17 in good health and CMV-seropositive.

V is TRBV5-4 and J is TRBJ2-3; 10 bases are shared with TRBD2. V gave up 4 bases and J gave up 2 bases; unmatched junction bases: 10. Germline V gene sequence: CDR1 SGHNT, CDR2 YYREEE (reference sequence). The CDR3 consists of 17 residues. In DNA, the CDR3 is TGTGCCAGCAGCCGTGGGCTAGCGGGGGCCTACACAGATACGCAGTATTTT. Translation gives CASSRGLAGAYTDTQYF.

This sequence joins TRBV7-8 and TRBJ1-4; D not resolved. The CDR3 length is 14 residues. Trimming left V 5 bases short and J 7 bases short, with 14 bases between. CDR1 and CDR2 from the germline V gene are SGHVS and FQNEAQ. The CDR3 DNA sequence: TGTGCCAGCAGCAGAGTTGTCCTTCCTGAAAAACTGTTTTTT. Protein sequence: CASSRVVLPEKLFF.

The sample holds one count of this clone. The chain carries TRBV19 and TRBJ1-1; 8 bases are shared with TRBD1. Trimming removed 2 bases from V and 1 base from J; junction bases left unmatched: 9. Germline values: CDR1 LNHDA, CDR2 SQIVND (reference sequence). CDR3 length: 17 residues. Here the CDR3 DNA reads TGTGCCAGTAGTATAACGCCCGTGGACAGGGAGAACACTGAAGCTTTCTTT. Its translation: CASSITPVDRENTEAFF.

With regard to this clone: The identical CDR3 is also encoded by other nucleotide sequences in the sample. The chain carries TRBV7-3 and TRBJ2-2; 8 bases line up with TRBD2. Germline V lookup: CDR1 SGHTA, CDR2 FQGTGA. CDR3 length: 14 residues. Losses at the gene ends were 3 bases for V and 5 bases for J; bases not matched to a gene: 2. This chain's CDR3 is CASSLTGGTGELFF. Written as DNA, the CDR3 is TGTGCCAGCAGCTTGACGGGGGGGACCGGGGAGCTGTTTTTT.

The CDR3 sequence is CAWASGGLALSADTQYF. CDR3 nucleotide sequence: TGTGCCTGGGCTTCCGGGGGACTAGCTTTATCTGCAGATACGCAGTATTTT. The chain uses TRBV30 and TRBJ2-3, with TRBD2 matching 9 bases. CDR1 and CDR2 (germline): GTSNPN, SVGIG (reference sequence). V shed 5 bases and J 4 bases; nucleotides not matched to a gene: 16. The CDR3 contains 17 residues.

The gene calls are TRBV7-9 and TRBJ2-2, with TRBD2 matching 8 bases. The CDR3 is 15 amino acids. J was trimmed by 7 bases and V by 5 bases; bases with no gene match: 9. Germline values: CDR1 SEHNR, CDR2 FQNEAQ (reference sequence). The CDR3, as DNA: TGTGCCAGCAGCCTATCGGGACTAGGAATCGGGGAGCTGTTTTTT. Translation: CASSLSGLGIGELFF.

The V gene is TRBV30, the J gene TRBJ1-1, with no clear D. This CDR3 contains 12 residues. Germline assignment: CDR1 GTSNPN and CDR2 SVGIG (reference sequence). Trimming left V 0 bases short and J 5 bases short, with 7 bases between. The CDR3 spells CAWSVSGTEAFF. For the CDR3, the DNA is TGTGCCTGGAGTGTGTCGGGAACTGAAGCTTTCTTT.

The CDR3 protein is CASTHGTGAYEQYF. In nucleotides, the CDR3 is TGTGCCAGCACCCATGGGACAGGCGCTTACGAGCAGTACTTC. The rearrangement joins TRBV7-2 to TRBJ2-7, with 8 positions matching TRBD1. The germline CDR1 and CDR2 sequences are SGHTA and FQGNSA. This CDR3 has 14 residues. Unmatched junction bases numbered 9, after V lost 7 bases and J lost 4 bases.

The V and J genes are TRBV7-3 and TRBJ1-4, with D hard to call. This CDR3 has 15 amino acids. CDR1 SGHTA and CDR2 FQGTGA come from the germline V gene. V was trimmed by 5 bases and J by 1 base, leaving 11 bases between them. CDR3 nucleotide sequence: TGTGCCAGCAGCCTTACAGCCATAACTAATGAAAAACTGTTTTTT. Protein: CASSLTAITNEKLFF.

The chain combines TRBV6-1 with TRBJ2-7; TRBD2 matches at 7 bases. The V gene end was trimmed by 8 bases and the J gene end by 2 bases; junction bases not matched to a gene: 12. The CDR3 spans 15 residues. CDR1 and CDR2 from the germline V gene are MNHNS and SASEGT. The CDR3 reads CASAPRGTLPYEQYF. CDR3 DNA sequence: TGTGCCAGCGCACCGCGGGGGACCCTCCCCTACGAGCAGTACTTC.

This clone was seen a single time. The chain has TRBV6-5 and TRBJ2-7; 7 nucleotides align to TRBD1. J gave up 4 bases and V 5 bases, and 5 bases lay outside the gene matches. The V gene's germline CDR1 is MNHEY and CDR2 SVGAGI. The CDR3 runs to 13 residues. This CDR3 reads CASSDLDRYEQYF. The CDR3 DNA is TGTGCCAGCAGTGACTTGGACAGGTACGAGCAGTACTTC.

This clone was detected only once. The chain is built from TRBV10-1 and TRBJ2-5; 12 bases line up with TRBD1. The V segment lost 4 bases and the J segment 4 bases; nucleotides outside the gene matches: 4. The CDR3 has 15 residues. Germline V gene lookup returns CDR1 WNHNN and CDR2 SYGVQD (reference sequence). The CDR3, as DNA: TGCGCCAGCAGTGCGGGACAGGGGGCCCTAGAGACCCAGTACTTC. It translates to CASSAGQGALETQYF.

V and J are TRBV2 and TRBJ2-7, with 7 bases matching TRBD1. In germline, CDR1 is SNHLY, CDR2 FYNNEI. V was pared by 5 bases and J by 4 bases, with 14 bases of the junction left unmatched. The CDR3 length is 16 residues. CDR3 loop: CASSLLRQGSRYEQYF. The CDR3 DNA is TGTGCCAGCAGTCTACTCCGACAGGGCAGTAGATACGAGCAGTACTTC.

This rearrangement joins TRBV2 to TRBJ2-5; 8 bases map to TRBD2. Germline V gene lookup returns CDR1 SNHLY and CDR2 FYNNEI. The length of the CDR3 is 17 residues. V gave up 4 bases and J gave up 4 bases; unmatched junction bases: 14. This chain's CDR3 is CASSGEQAGGIRETQYF. The CDR3 DNA sequence: TGTGCCAGCAGTGGCGAGCAGGCGGGGGGTATCCGAGAGACCCAGTACTTC.

The chain links TRBV19 to TRBJ1-1, with 7 bases that match TRBD1. The CDR3 runs 15 residues. V was clipped by 1 base and J by 1 base; unmatched bases: 3. The germline V gene encodes CDR1 LNHDA and CDR2 SQIVND (reference sequence). For the CDR3, the DNA is TGTGCCAGTAGTATAGGGGGACAGCAGAACACTGAAGCTTTCTTT. Translating it yields CASSIGGQQNTEAFF. The whole variable domain, remainder taken from reference TRBV19 and TRBJ1-1, is DGGITQSPKYLFRKEGQNVTLSCEQNLNHDAMYWYRQDPGQGLRLIYYSQIVNDFQKGDIAEGYSVSREKKESFPLTVTSAQKNPTAFYLCASSIGGQQNTEAFFGQGTRLTVV.

The CDR3 here is CASSIGWASTDTQYF. The CDR3 DNA reads as TGTGCCAGTAGTATAGGTTGGGCTAGCACAGATACGCAGTATTTT. The rearrangement links TRBV19 to TRBJ2-3; D gene ambiguous. V lost 1 base, J lost 0 bases, and 8 bases lay in between. In germline, CDR1 is LNHDA, CDR2 SQIVND (reference sequence). This CDR3 has 15 amino acids.

The chain is built from TRBV9 and TRBJ1-5, with unresolved D. This CDR3 is built from 13 residues. V lost 4 bases and J 0 bases, leaving 5 bases between the germline ends. Germline lookup yields CDR1 SGDLS and CDR2 YYNGEE. CDR3 loop: CASSPNSNQPQHF. DNA for the CDR3: TGTGCCAGCAGCCCTAATAGCAATCAGCCCCAGCATTTT.